Following are 29 T cell receptor beta chains from one sample sequenced in a study of Ad26.COV2.S vaccination and SARS-CoV-2 variants. Only in-frame clones appear in the TCRdb table, and some are missing; sequencing was by immunoSEQ multiplex PCR. The data contain some 410,000 clones, 80% to 95% of them seen just once; the ten biggest clones take up more than 1.5%. Treatment in this sample: roughly 20 received Ad26.COV2.S at low or high dose, single or two shots; roughly five received placebo; per-sample allocation not given. The study sampled participants on day 63 after the first vaccine or placebo injection. This specimen was peripheral blood, taken in a trial of Ad26.COV2.S vaccine versus placebo. Receptors originate from a person between 18 and 59 years old who received the Ad26.COV2.S COVID-19 vaccine or a placebo.

The chain has TRBV11-2 and TRBJ2-7; D call uncertain. The CDR3 spans 16 residues. Trimming took off 1 base at V and 2 bases at J, with 15 bases between the two ends. Germline CDR1 reads SGHAT; CDR2 reads FQNNGV. The CDR3 DNA sequence: TGTGCCAGCAGCTTAGCGGCAGGTGGGCCGACCTACGAGCAGTACTTC. Translation: CASSLAAGGPTYEQYF.

The chain employs TRBV7-9 and TRBJ2-5; D gene ambiguous. The V gene's germline CDR1 is SEHNR and CDR2 FQNEAQ (reference sequence). V lost 2 bases and J lost 1, with 5 bases in between. The CDR3 consists of 13 residues. The CDR3 nucleotides read TGTGCCAGCAGCTTAAAAGGCCAAGAGACCCAGTACTTC. Translated, it gives CASSLKGQETQYF.

The genes are TRBV27 and TRBJ2-1; D is unclear. Germline loops: CDR1 MNHEY, CDR2 SMNVEV (reference sequence). The V end lost 2 bases, the J end lost 7 bases, and 12 bases lay between the germline ends. CDR3 size: 14 residues. The CDR3 is CASSLKGRRNEQFF. DNA of the CDR3: TGTGCCAGCAGTTTAAAAGGCAGGCGGAATGAGCAGTTCTTC.

The V gene is TRBV28, the J gene TRBJ2-3; D may correspond to TRBD1 or TRBD2 (6 bases each). CDR3 size: 14 residues. The germline V gene has CDR1 MDHEN and CDR2 SYDVKM. The V gene lost 6 bases and the J gene lost 8 bases, with 18 bases spanning the gap. CDR3 residues: CASSLGQGGGTQYF. The CDR3 coding sequence is TGTGCCAGCAGCCTGGGCCAAGGAGGGGGTACGCAGTATTTT.

The V gene is TRBV27, the J gene TRBJ1-2; a possible D gene is TRBD1 (6 bases). The V and J ends lost 5 bases and 2 bases respectively, with 12 bases between them. Germline CDR1 is MNHEY and CDR2 is SMNVEV (reference sequence). The CDR3 has 14 amino acids. The CDR3 region has the DNA TGTGCCAGCAGTCCGCGGGACACGAACTATGGCTACACCTTC. It translates to CASSPRDTNYGYTF.

The gene calls are TRBV10-1 and TRBJ2-1; no firm D call. Germline assignment: CDR1 WNHNN and CDR2 SYGVQD (reference sequence). The CDR3 runs to 16 residues. Trimming removed 2 bases from V and 7 bases from J, with 18 bases in between. The CDR3 nucleotides read TGCGCCAGCAGTGAGACCAGAAACCGGGTGAGAAATGAGCAGTTCTTC. This translates into CASSETRNRVRNEQFF.

The rearrangement uses TRBV7-8 and TRBJ2-5; 8 bases agree with TRBD2. J was trimmed by 5 bases and V by 3 bases; bases with no gene match: 8. This CDR3 is built from 15 residues. Germline V gene sequence: CDR1 SGHVS, CDR2 FQNEAQ. The CDR3 region has the DNA TGTGCCAGCAGCTTGCTCGTAGCGGGGCGGGAGACCCAGTACTTC. This translates into CASSLLVAGRETQYF.

V usage is TRBV9 and J usage is TRBJ2-3, with D tentatively TRBD1 (5 bases). The germline V gene has CDR1 SGDLS and CDR2 YYNGEE. The CDR3 spans 15 residues. V shed 3 bases and J shed 3 bases, with 14 bases lying between them. For the CDR3, the DNA is TGTGCCAGCAGCGACGACTCTGGGGCAACAGATACGCAGTATTTT. It is translated as CASSDDSGATDTQYF.

This chain joins TRBV5-1 and TRBJ1-2; no clear D. The CDR3 is 15 residues long. V shed 2 bases and J shed 2 bases, with 13 bases lying between them. From germline, CDR1 is SGHRS and CDR2 YFSETQ. The CDR3, as DNA: TGCGCCAGCAGCTTTGCTGTTATGGGGAACTATGGCTACACCTTC. Protein product: CASSFAVMGNYGYTF.

The chain employs TRBV13 and TRBJ1-1, with D unclear. Per the germline V gene, CDR1 is PRHDT and CDR2 is FYEKMQ (reference sequence). The V gene lost 0 bases and the J gene lost 1 base, with 6 bases spanning the gap. The CDR3 has 14 amino acids. The DNA for the CDR3 is TGTGCCAGCAGCTTAGGACCGACGAACACTGAAGCTTTCTTT. It codes for CASSLGPTNTEAFF.

This clone came up once. The chain links TRBV9 to TRBJ2-5, with a possible D match to TRBD2 (5 bases). The V gene lost 4 bases and the J gene lost 7 bases, with 17 bases spanning the gap. The CDR3 has 14 amino acids. CDR1 and CDR2 (germline): SGDLS, YYNGEE. The CDR3 region is CASSPRGSEGTQYF. CDR3 in DNA: TGTGCCAGCAGCCCTCGAGGTAGCGAAGGGACCCAGTACTTC.

The V gene is TRBV5-4, the J gene TRBJ2-7; 11 positions match TRBD2. CDR3 length: 15 residues. Germline V gene data show CDR1 as SGHNT and CDR2 as YYREEE (reference sequence). V dropped 4 bases and J dropped 3; count of bases not matched to a gene: 6. For the CDR3, the DNA is TGTGCCAGCAGCATTAGCGGGGGGGCTGGCTACGAGCAGTACTTC. Residues: CASSISGGAGYEQYF. The complete variable domain, with remaining parts taken from reference TRBV5-4 and TRBJ2-7, reads ETGVTQSPTHLIKTRGQQVTLRCSSQSGHNTVSWYQQALGQGPQFIFQYYREEENGRGNFPPRFSGLQFPNYSSELNVNALELDDSALYLCASSISGGAGYEQYFGPGTRLTVT.

The chain carries TRBV7-2 and TRBJ2-7, with D possibly matching TRBD1 (5 bases). V gave up 3 bases and J gave up 0 bases, with 12 bases separating them. The CDR3 has 15 amino acids. Per germline, CDR1 SGHTA and CDR2 FQGNSA. The CDR3 loop is CASSFTGANSYEQYF. CDR3 sequence (DNA): TGTGCCAGCAGCTTCACAGGCGCTAACTCCTACGAGCAGTACTTC.

The CDR3 nucleotides read TGTGCCAGCAGTCCCCAAGGGACGGGGAGGGGTATATATTTT. It encodes CASSPQGTGRGIYF. This chain joins TRBV28 and TRBJ1-3; the D gene is possibly TRBD1 (5 bases). The CDR3 length is 14 residues. Germline V CDR1 and CDR2: MDHEN, SYDVKM. With 5 bases removed from V and 13 bases from J, the gap between germline ends came to 21 bases.

This clone has more than one count but fewer than ten. The chain uses TRBV28 and TRBJ1-3; 7 bases are shared with TRBD1. After removal of 7 bases from V and 9 bases from J, the junction contained 12 bases not matched to a gene. CDR3 size: 14 residues. Germline CDR1 is MDHEN and CDR2 is SYDVKM. CDR3 coding DNA: TGTGCCAGCACCCGACAGGGCCCCTGGGGCACCATATATTTT. Translation: CASTRQGPWGTIYF.

The chain has TRBV29-1 and TRBJ1-2; no clear D. Trimming took 2 bases from V and 0 from J, leaving 7 bases between them. Germline CDR1 and CDR2: SQVTM and ANQGSEA. This CDR3 is 13 amino acids long. The CDR3 nucleotides read TGCAGCGTTGAATTTAGAGCTAACTATGGCTACACCTTC. It codes for CSVEFRANYGYTF.

In the case of this clone: Additional DNA sequences in this sample encode the identical CDR3. The chain joins TRBV6-5 to TRBJ1-5; D is ambiguous. There are 14 residues in the CDR3. CDR1 is MNHEY, CDR2 SVGAGI, per germline. V lost 6 bases to trimming and J lost 1 base, with 10 bases between them. The CDR3 bases are TGTGCCAGCAGGCCGGACTCGAGCAATCAGCCCCAGCATTTT. It translates to CASRPDSSNQPQHF.

The CDR3 sequence is CASSLGTGPNQPQHF. The CDR3 coding sequence is TGCGCCAGCAGCCTGGGGACAGGACCTAATCAGCCCCAGCATTTT. J is TRBJ1-5 and V is TRBV4-3; 8 positions match TRBD1. Per the germline V gene, CDR1 is LGHNA and CDR2 is YSLEER. V shed 4 bases and J 4 bases; nucleotides not matched to a gene: 6. This CDR3 spans 15 amino acids.

The V call is TRBV18, the J call TRBJ1-1; the match to TRBD1 covers 9 bases. Germline-derived CDR1 and CDR2 are KGHSH and LQKENI. The CDR3 is 16 residues long. J was trimmed by 6 bases and V by 2 bases; bases with no gene match: 10. The CDR3 protein is CASSPWDREYLAEAFF. DNA of the CDR3: TGTGCCAGCTCACCATGGGACAGGGAGTATCTGGCTGAAGCTTTCTTT.

The chain links TRBV12-5 to TRBJ1-5; maybe TRBD1 (5 bases). Germline V gives CDR1 LGHNT, CDR2 FRNRAP. V was shortened by 2 bases and J by 4 bases, with 15 bases between the two germline ends. The CDR3 is made up of 16 amino acids. The CDR3 spells CASGLTGQSLNQPQHF. In nucleotides, the CDR3 is TGTGCTAGTGGTTTGACCGGACAATCCTTAAATCAGCCCCAGCATTTT.

This chain joins TRBV5-1 and TRBJ1-4; D is undetermined. Trimming cost V 1 base and J 4 bases, with 11 bases left between them. This CDR3 is 15 amino acids long. CDR1 is SGHRS, CDR2 YFSETQ, per germline. CDR3 sequence: CASSLSPGFNEKLFF. The DNA for the CDR3 is TGCGCCAGCAGCTTGAGTCCGGGGTTTAATGAAAAACTGTTTTTT.

The V and J genes are TRBV28 and TRBJ1-2; a possible D gene is TRBD1 (5 bases). Looked up from germline, CDR1 is MDHEN and CDR2 is SYDVKM. Trimming shortened V by 10 bases and J by 4 bases, and 13 bases separated the two germline ends. The CDR3 runs to 12 residues. As DNA, the CDR3 is TGTGCCACCTCCGGGGGTTTCTATGGCTACACCTTC. Amino acids: CATSGGFYGYTF.

The chain combines TRBV5-1 with TRBJ2-3; D is unresolved. The V gene lost 3 bases and the J gene lost 8 bases, with 7 bases spanning the gap. CDR3 size: 11 residues. Germline V gene data show CDR1 as SGHRS and CDR2 as YFSETQ. The CDR3, as DNA: TGCGCCAGCAGCTCAACCACTACGCAGTATTTT. Protein product: CASSSTTTQYF.

The chain carries TRBV27 and TRBJ2-3, with D perhaps matching TRBD1 (6 bases). V gave up 5 bases and J gave up 3 bases, with 12 bases separating them. Germline V CDR1 and CDR2: MNHEY, SMNVEV (reference sequence). The CDR3 is 14 amino acids. The CDR3 region is CASSHRVFTDTQYF. The CDR3 DNA follows: TGTGCCAGCAGTCACAGGGTCTTTACAGATACGCAGTATTTT.

This clone occurred once. The V and J genes are TRBV7-9 and TRBJ2-7; 12 positions match TRBD1. CDR1 and CDR2 from the germline V gene are SEHNR and FQNEAQ (reference sequence). After removal of 3 bases from V and 5 bases from J, the junction contained 5 bases not matched to a gene. There are 15 residues in the CDR3. The CDR3 reads CASSFSGTGGHEQYF. The CDR3 coding sequence is TGTGCCAGCAGCTTCTCCGGGACAGGGGGCCACGAGCAGTACTTC.

V gene TRBV10-1 combines with J gene TRBJ2-1; 10 bases map to TRBD2. The V gene end was trimmed by 9 bases and the J gene end by 4 bases; junction bases not matched to a gene: 6. CDR3 length equals 14 residues. Germline CDR1 reads WNHNN; CDR2 reads SYGVQD (reference sequence). CDR3 region: CARALSGGYNEQFF. The CDR3 DNA follows: TGCGCCAGGGCCCTTAGCGGGGGGTACAATGAGCAGTTCTTC.

V and J are TRBV6-6 and TRBJ1-6; 7 positions agree with TRBD1. CDR3 length equals 16 residues. CDR1 is MNHNY and CDR2 is SVGAGI in the germline V gene (reference sequence). Trimming removed 0 bases from V and 7 bases from J; junction bases left unmatched: 6. The CDR3 loop reads CASSYSRQGTNSPLHF. The CDR3 DNA is TGTGCCAGCAGTTACTCCCGACAGGGAACGAATTCACCCCTCCACTTT.

The genes are TRBV9 and TRBJ1-3; D gene uncertain. The CDR3 is 15 residues long. With 4 bases removed from V and 4 bases from J, the gap between germline ends came to 15 bases. CDR1 and CDR2 (germline): SGDLS, YYNGEE. The CDR3 spells CASSPHMGSGNTIYF. CDR3 DNA: TGTGCCAGCAGCCCTCATATGGGGTCCGGAAACACCATATATTTT.

This clone was counted a single time. This chain joins TRBV5-4 and TRBJ1-1; D uncertain. CDR1 SGHNT and CDR2 YYREEE come from the germline V gene (reference sequence). This CDR3 spans 13 amino acids. Trimming left V 4 bases short and J 2 bases short, with 9 bases between. CDR3 region: CASSGYLNTEAFF. The CDR3 DNA reads as TGTGCCAGCAGCGGGTACTTAAACACTGAAGCTTTCTTT.